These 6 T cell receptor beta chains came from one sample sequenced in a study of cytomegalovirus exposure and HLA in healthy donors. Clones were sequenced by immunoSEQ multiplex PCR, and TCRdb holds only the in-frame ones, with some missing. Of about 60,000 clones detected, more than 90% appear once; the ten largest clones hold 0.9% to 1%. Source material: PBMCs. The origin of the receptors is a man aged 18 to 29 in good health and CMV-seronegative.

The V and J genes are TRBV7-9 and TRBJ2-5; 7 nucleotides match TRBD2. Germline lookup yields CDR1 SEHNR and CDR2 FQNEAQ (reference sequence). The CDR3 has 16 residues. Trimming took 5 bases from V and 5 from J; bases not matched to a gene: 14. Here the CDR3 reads CASSPSPAGVTETQYF. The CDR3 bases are TGTGCCAGCAGCCCTTCCCCCGCGGGAGTGACGGAGACCCAGTACTTC.

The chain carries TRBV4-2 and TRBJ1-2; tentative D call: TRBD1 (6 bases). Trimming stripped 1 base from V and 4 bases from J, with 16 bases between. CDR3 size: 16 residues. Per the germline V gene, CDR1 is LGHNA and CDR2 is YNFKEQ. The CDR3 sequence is CASSQGTAGGAYGYTF. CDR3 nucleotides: TGTGCCAGCAGCCAAGGCACAGCGGGGGGGGCCTATGGCTACACCTTC.

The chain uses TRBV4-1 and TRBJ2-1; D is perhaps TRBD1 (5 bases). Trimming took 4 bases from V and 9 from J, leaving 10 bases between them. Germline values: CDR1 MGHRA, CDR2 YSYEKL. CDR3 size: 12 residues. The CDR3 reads CASSLQGREQFF. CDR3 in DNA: TGCGCCAGCAGCCTGCAGGGTCGTGAGCAGTTCTTC.

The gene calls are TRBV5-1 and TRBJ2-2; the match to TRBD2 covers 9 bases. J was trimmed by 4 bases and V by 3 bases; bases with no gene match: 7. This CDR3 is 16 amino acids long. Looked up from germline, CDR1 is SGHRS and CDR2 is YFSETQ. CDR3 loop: CASSWVAGVGTGELFF. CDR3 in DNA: TGCGCCAGCAGCTGGGTAGCGGGAGTGGGCACCGGGGAGCTGTTTTTT.

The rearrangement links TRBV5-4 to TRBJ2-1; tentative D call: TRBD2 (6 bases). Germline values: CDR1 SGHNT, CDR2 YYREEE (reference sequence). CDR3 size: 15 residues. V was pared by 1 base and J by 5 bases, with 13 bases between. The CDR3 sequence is CASSLSRELDNEQFF. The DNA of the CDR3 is TGTGCCAGCAGCTTGAGCCGGGAGTTGGACAATGAGCAGTTCTTC.

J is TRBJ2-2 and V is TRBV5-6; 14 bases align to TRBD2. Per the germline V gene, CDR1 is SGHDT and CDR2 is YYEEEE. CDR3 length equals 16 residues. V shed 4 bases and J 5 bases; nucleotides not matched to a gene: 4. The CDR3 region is CASSRLAGGSTGELFF. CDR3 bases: TGTGCCAGCAGCCGACTAGCGGGAGGGAGTACCGGGGAGCTGTTTTTT.